Following are 2 T cell receptor beta chains from one sample sequenced in a study of early stage breast cancer tumors. Only in-frame clones appear in the TCRdb table, and some are missing; sequencing was by immunoSEQ multiplex PCR. The data hold 25,000 to 35,000 clones, with roughly 81% observed a single time. The sequencing input was blood. These receptors all stem from a person in their 40s with breast cancer.

This clone is labeled as medium-sized (0.01 to 0.1%). V and J are TRBV5-1 and TRBJ2-7; TRBD1 matches 8 bases. Per the germline V gene, CDR1 is SGHRS and CDR2 is YFSETQ. The length of the CDR3 is 14 residues. Losses at the gene ends were 0 bases for V and 3 bases for J; bases not matched to a gene: 2. CDR3 in amino acids: CASSLVQGDYEQYF. CDR3 DNA: TGCGCCAGCAGCTTGGTACAGGGGGACTACGAGCAGTACTTC.

A few counts support this clone. The DNA for the CDR3 is TGTGCCAGCAGCTTAGCGGGAAGAACCTACGAGCAGTACTTC. It specifies CASSLAGRTYEQYF. The chain uses TRBV7-8 and TRBJ2-7, with unresolved D. The germline gives CDR1 SGHVS, CDR2 FQNEAQ. Trimming took 0 bases from V and 2 from J, leaving 8 bases between them. The CDR3 sequence is 14 residues long.